Many counts were recorded for the clone carrying this TCR beta chain. The antigen remains unidentified. The CDR3 length is 15 residues. The trim removed 3 bases at V and 5 bases at J, leaving 7 bases unmatched. Per the germline V gene, CDR1 is GTSNPN and CDR2 is SVGIG (reference sequence). The CDR3 regions of TCR beta were amplified from RNA transcripts. First-round RT-PCR of the TCR CDR3 relied on the HTBI primer set. MiXCR was run by TCRdb on the multiplex PCR reads, yielding one entry per CDR3 protein. The table lists fewer than 650,000 distinct CDR3 sequences, about 14% of them singletons. These data come from a study of T cells in Graves' hyperthyroidism and ophthalmopathy. Study conclusions and caveats: Ophthalmopathy was predicted by the model a median of about 6.7 months ahead of onset. Blood samples included most of the expanded thyroid clonotypes exceeding 0.001.

Subjects aged 18 to 65 presented with newly diagnosed hyperthyroidism of less than 2 months' duration. It was 8 to 10 ml of fresh peripheral blood that supplied the PBMCs. The TCR sequence derives from a woman under 40 with Graves' hyperthyroidism that later progressed to Graves' ophthalmopathy. Sequences were obtained from blood. The chain links TRBV30 to TRBJ2-5; 12 positions agree with TRBD1. For the CDR3, the DNA is TGTGCCTGGAGGGCCGGGACAGGGGGCATCGAGACCCAGTACTTC. Translation: CAWRAGTGGIETQYF. The variable domain in full, completed from reference TRBV30 and TRBJ2-5, reads SQTIHQWPATLVQPVGSPLSLECTVEGTSNPNLYWYRQAAGRGLQLLFYSVGIGQISSEVPQNLSASRPQDRQFILSSKKLLLSDSGFYLCAWRAGTGGIETQYFGPGTRLLVL.